These T cell receptor beta chains were read from a single sample in a study of tumor and adjacent non-tumor tissue in lung cancer. TCRdb used MiXCR to reprocess the multiplex PCR reads, holding one entry per CDR3 protein. The sample carries some 100,000 distinct CDR3 sequences, 60% to 70% recorded once. Sequencing was carried out using distant non-tumor lung tissue. The receptors originated from a man in his 60s with non-small cell lung cancer. The CDR3 runs from the conserved cysteine through the conserved F or W. The D gene is left open where the match is weak. Expanded clones are given a class, and other clones once, few, many or no size at all.

. TRBJ2-1 TRBV11-3 . . CASSLVAGGSSEQLF
. TRBJ2-7 TRBV11-3 TRBD2 TGTGCCAGAAGGATTGCTAGCGGGAGCTCCTACGAGCAGTACTTC CARRIASGSSYEQYF
. TRBJ1-6 TRBV12-3/TRBV12-4 . TGTGCCAACAGTTTCTTAGCCCCACCCCTTCACTTT CANSFLAPPLHF
. TRBJ2-5 TRBV23-1 . TGCGTCAGCAGTCATGCCTCGAAGTCCTTCCAAGAGACCCAGTACTTC CVSSHASKSFQETQYF
. TRBJ2-1 TRBV29-1 TRBD2 TGTAGCATTGAAGGGAGGGGTATATCCTACAATGAGCAGTTCTTC CSIEGRGISYNEQFF
. TRBJ2-1 TRBV11-3 TRBD2 TGCGCCAGCAGCACCGGGACTAGAGGGGCTTACAATGAGCAGTTCTTC CASSTGTRGAYNEQFF
. TRBJ1-6 TRBV5-4 . TGTGCCAGCAGCTTGGACTGTATTAATAATTCACCACTCCACTTT CASSLDCINNSPLHF
. TRBJ1-5 TRBV28 TRBD1 TGTGCCAGCAGTTTACCGGGGGGACAGATTAATCTGCCCCAGCATTTT CASSLPGGQINLPQHF
many TRBJ1-2 TRBV12-3/TRBV12-4 TRBD1 TGTGCCAGCAGCCTAAGGGCGGGACAGGGGGTAGACACCTTC CASSLRAGQGVDTF
. TRBJ2-2 TRBV4-1 . TGCACCAGCAGCCAAGGGCAAGGACCAGCCGCCGAGGAGCTGTTTTTT CTSSQGQGPAAEELFF
. TRBJ2-3 TRBV7-6 . TGTGTCAGCAGCTTAGGTTGGTTTTCTAGCGCAGATACGCAGTATTTT CVSSLGWFSSADTQYF
many TRBJ1-6 TRBV30 . TGTGCCTGGAGTGTGGGCGGTATTGCTGGTTCACCCCTCCACTTT CAWSVGGIAGSPLHF
. TRBJ1-5 TRBV6-6 . TGTGCCAGAAGTCCATATATACAAATGGGACTGGAGGACGGTCAGTCCCAGCATTTT CARSPYIQMGLEDGQSQHF
. TRBJ2-1 TRBV5-6 . TGTGACAGCAGCTTATTTTTACATGAACAGTTCTTC CDSSLFLHEQFF
few TRBJ2-1 TRBV2 TRBD2 TGTGCCAGCAGCGAAGCACTGCGGGAGTTTTTGCATGGGCAGTTCTTC CASSEALREFLHGQFF
. TRBJ1-2 TRBV10-3 . TGTGCCACCTGGGCCGGGACGGATCACTATGGCTACACCTTC CATWAGTDHYGYTF
. TRBJ2-7 TRBV12-3/TRBV12-4 . TGTGCCGGCAGTCCGTTGCCCCTCGGACAGCCTACGGAGCAGTACTTC CAGSPLPLGQPTEQYF
. TRBJ2-4 TRBV4-3 TRBD2 TGCGCCAGCAGCCAAGAACTAGCGGTAATGTATAATCAATACTTC CASSQELAVMYNQYF
once TRBJ2-2 TRBV10-3 . TGTGCCATCCTTGATAGTTCGAACACCGGGGAGACGTTTTTT CAILDSSNTGETFF
medium-sized TRBJ1-4 TRBV11-3 TRBD1 TGTGCCAGCAGCCGGGACAGGGGAAGGGAAAAACTGTTTTTT CASSRDRGREKLFF
many TRBJ2-7 TRBV4-1 . TGCGCCAGCAGCCAAGATACAGCCAACTACGAGCAGTACTTC CASSQDTANYEQYF
many TRBJ2-2 TRBV4-2 TRBD2 TGTGCCAGCAGCCGAGAATTAGTGACTAGCGGGGCCGGGGAGCTGTTTTTT CASSRELVTSGAGELFF
many TRBJ1-4 TRBV29-1 . TGCAGCGTCTCGAGTTTTGAAAAACTGTTTTTT CSVSSFEKLFF
. TRBJ2-5 TRBV7-8 . TGTGTCAGCAGCGTGGGTCCTCAAGAGACCCAGTACTTC CVSSVGPQETQYF
many TRBJ2-3 TRBV6-6 . TGTGCCAGCAGTTACAAGACCAGCACAGATACGCAGTATTTT CASSYKTSTDTQYF
many TRBJ1-4 TRBV4-2 . TGTGCCAGCAGCCAAGTCGACCGCAAAAATGAAAAACTGTTTTTT CASSQVDRKNEKLFF
. TRBJ2-3 TRBV6-5 . TGTGCCAGCGGCGGCCCATATACGCAGTATTTT CASGGPYTQYF
. TRBJ2-3 TRBV11-1 . TGTGCCCGCAGCCGGATAACCCGGGCCACGGACACGCAGTATTTT CARSRITRATDTQYF
. TRBJ2-1 TRBV6-5 . TGTGCCAGCAATTACTCGGGTGGTTCAGGGATCAGCAATGAGCAGTTCTTC CASNYSGGSGISNEQFF
many TRBJ2-3 TRBV11-2 . TGTGCCAGCAGCTTGTGGGGCCGCGGCACAGATACGCAGTATTTT CASSLWGRGTDTQYF
. TRBJ2-3 TRBV7-9 . TGTGCCAACAGCAAGACGGACAGATCAGATACGAAGTATTTT CANSKTDRSDTKYF
. TRBJ2-2 TRBV6-5 TRBD2 TGTGTCAGCAGTTACTCGATTCGGGTCATGGGGACTAGCGGGCCGCAGAACACCGGGGAGCTGTTTTTT CVSSYSIRVMGTSGPQNTGELFF
. TRBJ2-3 TRBV11-3 . TGTGCCAGCAGCTTATTCCCTGGCGGGAGCACAGATACGCAGTATTTT CASSLFPGGSTDTQYF
. TRBJ2-7 TRBV11-2 TRBD1 TGTACCAGCAGCTCCCCGGGGACAGCGGAATGGGACGAGCAGTACTTC CTSSSPGTAEWDEQYF
many TRBJ1-2 TRBV6-1 . TGTGCCAGCAGTGAGATTGGGGGGTCTACCTATGGCTACACCTTC CASSEIGGSTYGYTF
. TRBJ2-7 TRBV11-1 TRBD2 TGTGCCAACAGCTCGAGGACTAGCGGGACCTACGAGCAATACTTC CANSSRTSGTYEQYF
few TRBJ1-1 TRBV2 . TGTGCCAGCAGTGGTAACCACCGTGTGAACACTGAAGCTTTCTTT CASSGNHRVNTEAFF